The source of this T cell receptor (beta chain) is a study of beta chain features in type 1 diabetes. Study observations and caveats: Type 1 diabetes patients showed a moderate but significant shortening of TCRB CDR3s in all four CD4+ subsets.

Since all of the isolated RNA was reverse transcribed, expressed TCRB transcripts were what got sequenced. Assay: immunoSEQ multiplex PCR; the TCRdb copy retains only in-frame clones and omits some. This sample has roughly 230,000 clones, with roughly a tenth found just once. Only one count was recorded for this clone. Its antigen is undetermined. The clonotype was recovered from a man aged 25 to 40 with type 1 diabetes. Material for sequencing was naive CD4+ T cells from blood.

CDR3 DNA: TGTGCCAGCAGCGCCGGACTGTATGGCTACACCTTC. It codes for CASSAGLYGYTF. The chain carries TRBV7-8 and TRBJ1-2; unclear D gene. The CDR3 runs to 12 residues. Germline V CDR1 and CDR2: SGHVS, FQNEAQ. The ends were cut back, 5 bases at V and 5 bases at J, with 9 bases in the middle.